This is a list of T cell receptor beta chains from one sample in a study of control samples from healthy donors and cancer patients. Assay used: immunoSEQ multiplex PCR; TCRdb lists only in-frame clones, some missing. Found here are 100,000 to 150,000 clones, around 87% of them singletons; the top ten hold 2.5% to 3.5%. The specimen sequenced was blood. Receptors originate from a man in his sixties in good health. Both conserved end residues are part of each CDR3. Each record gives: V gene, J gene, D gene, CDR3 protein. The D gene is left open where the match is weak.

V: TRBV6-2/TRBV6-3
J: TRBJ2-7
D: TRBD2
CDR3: CASSYGTSSYEQYF

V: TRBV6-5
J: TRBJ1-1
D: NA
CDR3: CASTPAGHTEAFF

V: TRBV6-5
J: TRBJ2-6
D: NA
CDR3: CASSYGGLGANVLTF

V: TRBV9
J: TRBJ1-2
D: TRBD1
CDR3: CASSAGQGRYGYTF

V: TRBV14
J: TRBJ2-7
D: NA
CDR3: CASSQDAALPTYEQYF

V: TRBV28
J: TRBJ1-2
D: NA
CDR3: CASTAAARGYGYTF

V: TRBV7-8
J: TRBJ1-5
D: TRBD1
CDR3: CASSRDRVSNQPQHF

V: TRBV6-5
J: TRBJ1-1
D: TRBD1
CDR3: CASSYGGGSWNTEAFF

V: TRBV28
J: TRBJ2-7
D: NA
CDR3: CASSPGTNVPYEQYF

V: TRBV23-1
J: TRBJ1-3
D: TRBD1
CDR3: CASSQSIGQGLNTIYF